Each of the 14 T cell receptor beta chains below was sequenced from the same sample in a study of long-term antiretroviral therapy in people with HIV. The assay used was immunoSEQ (version v3.0), run at survey level. Sequencing was performed with immunoSEQ multiplex PCR; in TCRdb, only in-frame clones are kept and a portion is missing. The table records under 25,000 clones, more than 75% of them present only once. Sequencing used unsorted PBMCs, obtained approximately 2.5 years after starting antiretroviral therapy. The receptors were gathered from a woman between 50 and 59 years old with HIV.

The chain joins TRBV5-5 to TRBJ2-1; 9 nucleotides match TRBD1. There are 15 residues in the CDR3. The V gene end was trimmed by 4 bases and the J gene end by 2 bases; junction bases not matched to a gene: 4. Per germline, CDR1 SGHKS and CDR2 YYEKEE (reference sequence). The CDR3 is CASSQGQGPYNEQFF. CDR3 in DNA: TGTGCCAGCAGCCAGGGACAGGGTCCCTACAATGAGCAGTTCTTC.

The chain joins TRBV5-6 to TRBJ2-2; 8 positions match TRBD1. V shed 3 bases, J shed 0 bases, and the junction held 7 bases outside the gene matches. CDR3 length equals 17 residues. In germline, CDR1 is SGHDT, CDR2 YYEEEE. CDR3 DNA sequence: TGTGCCAGCAGCTCGCTCGGACAGGGAACGAACACCGGGGAGCTGTTTTTT. Residues: CASSSLGQGTNTGELFF.

The chain links TRBV9 to TRBJ2-7; D is perhaps TRBD1 or TRBD2 (6 bases each). Trimming pared 0 bases from V and 5 bases from J, leaving 12 bases between. This CDR3 spans 14 amino acids. Germline assignment: CDR1 SGDLS and CDR2 YYNGEE. The CDR3 bases are TGTGCCAGCAGCGTAGAGGGGGGAGAGGACGAGCAGTACTTC. Translating gives CASSVEGGEDEQYF.

This clone was observed a few times. V and J are TRBV10-2 and TRBJ1-1, with TRBD1 as a possible D gene (6 bases). The V gene's germline CDR1 is WSHSY and CDR2 SAAADI. The CDR3 is made up of 13 amino acids. Trimming removed 4 bases from V and 1 base from J, with 7 bases in between. The CDR3 nucleotides read TGCGCCAGCAGTGGGACAGCGAACACTGAAGCTTTCTTT. It translates to CASSGTANTEAFF.

The chain combines TRBV10-3 with TRBJ2-1; D is unresolved. The length of the CDR3 is 14 residues. The germline gives CDR1 ENHRY, CDR2 SYGVKD. The V gene lost 2 bases and the J gene lost 4 bases, with 9 bases spanning the gap. The CDR3 region has the DNA TGTGCCATCAGTGAGGTACAATCATACAATGAGCAGTTCTTC. Translated: CAISEVQSYNEQFF.

This clone was recorded once. The chain employs TRBV9 and TRBJ2-2; TRBD1 matches 9 bases. Germline trimming cut 4 bases from V and 2 bases from J; bases unmatched to any gene: 9. The CDR3 has 17 amino acids. Germline V lookup: CDR1 SGDLS, CDR2 YYNGEE. CDR3 loop: CASSFSSGQGNTGELFF. Here the CDR3 DNA reads TGTGCCAGCAGCTTCAGTTCGGGACAGGGCAACACCGGGGAGCTGTTTTTT.

The chain uses TRBV14 and TRBJ1-4; tentative D call: TRBD1 (5 bases). The CDR3 consists of 14 residues. V shed 2 bases and J shed 11 bases, with 15 bases lying between them. Germline CDR1 SGHDN, CDR2 FVKESK. CDR3 nucleotide sequence: TGTGCCAGCAGCCAAACGGCAGGGTGGACTAAACTGTTTTTT. Its protein product is CASSQTAGWTKLFF.

The chain couples TRBV6-1 to TRBJ2-1; 10 bases align to TRBD2. The germline V gene encodes CDR1 MNHNS and CDR2 SASEGT. This CDR3 contains 15 residues. The junction had 6 bases not matched to a gene; V was cut back by 2 bases and J by 8 bases. The CDR3 bases are TGTGCCAGCAGTGAACTAGCGGGAGCTAAGGATGAGCAGTTCTTC. Residues: CASSELAGAKDEQFF.

This chain uses TRBV10-3 with TRBJ2-2; perhaps D is TRBD1 or TRBD2 (5 bases each). Germline lookup yields CDR1 ENHRY and CDR2 SYGVKD. There are 16 residues in the CDR3. V was shortened by 1 base and J by 2 bases, with 11 bases between the two germline ends. The CDR3 protein is CAISEYGTANTGELFF. In DNA form, the CDR3 reads TGTGCCATCAGTGAGTATGGGACGGCCAACACCGGGGAGCTGTTTTTT.

The V call is TRBV30, the J call TRBJ2-3; 8 bases fit TRBD2. Germline trimming cut 3 bases from V and 0 bases from J; bases unmatched to any gene: 2. Germline V gene lookup returns CDR1 GTSNPN and CDR2 SVGIG (reference sequence). The CDR3 covers 14 residues. CDR3 loop: CAWRASGSTDTQYF. Written as DNA, the CDR3 is TGTGCCTGGAGGGCTAGCGGGAGCACAGATACGCAGTATTTT.

The chain carries TRBV7-2 and TRBJ2-6; D unresolved. Germline V CDR1 and CDR2: SGHTA, FQGNSA. V lost 6 bases, J lost 0 bases, and 18 bases lay in between. This CDR3 has 18 amino acids. In nucleotides, the CDR3 is TGTGCCAGCAGTACTCAGTCAACCATCATCTCTGGGGCCAACGTCCTGACTTTC. Translating gives CASSTQSTIISGANVLTF.

The gene calls are TRBV7-2 and TRBJ2-1; D possibly corresponds to TRBD2 (6 bases). V lost 5 bases and J lost 9, with 17 bases in between. From germline, CDR1 is SGHTA and CDR2 FQGNSA. The CDR3 contains 14 residues. DNA for the CDR3: TGTGCCAGCAGCATACCCGGACTACGTGGTGAGCAGTTCTTC. The encoded protein is CASSIPGLRGEQFF.

V gene TRBV7-8 combines with J gene TRBJ2-5; 9 nucleotides match TRBD2. CDR1 is SGHVS, CDR2 FQNEAQ, per germline. The CDR3 consists of 18 residues. Trimming cost V 0 bases and J 4 bases; bases outside gene matches: 12. The CDR3 loop is CASSLAPGGSGSPETQYF. CDR3 bases: TGTGCCAGCAGCTTAGCCCCCGGGGGTAGCGGGAGCCCAGAGACCCAGTACTTC. Combining the CDR3 with reference TRBV7-8 and TRBJ2-5 gives the whole variable domain GAGVSQSPRYKVAKRGQDVALRCDPISGHVSLFWYQQALGQGPEFLTYFQNEAQLDKSGLPSDRFFAERPEGSVSTLKIQRTQQEDSAVYLCASSLAPGGSGSPETQYFGPGTRLLVL.

J is TRBJ2-2 and V is TRBV28, with unresolved D. V was cut by 4 bases and J by 8 bases, with 11 bases left in between. Germline CDR1 reads MDHEN; CDR2 reads SYDVKM. The CDR3 runs to 13 residues. The CDR3 reads CASSSLATGELFF. DNA for the CDR3: TGTGCCAGCAGTTCATTAGCAACGGGGGAGCTGTTTTTT.